This T cell receptor beta chain was sequenced during a study of radiation and T cells in renal cell carcinoma. TCRdb's table, derived via immunoSEQ multiplex PCR, lists solely in-frame clones and lacks some. The repertoire holds around 170,000 clones, with about 87% as singletons. The time point here: blood 4 weeks post-SBRT, at nephrectomy. Indicated treatment: 15 Gy SBRT to primary tumor, nephrectomy 4 weeks later. Nephrectomy followed 15 Gy stereotactic body radiation by 4 weeks. Serial blood draws occurred at baseline and 2 and 4 weeks post-SBRT. Clear cell pathology was present in this patient's renal cell carcinoma. Germline loops: CDR1 KGHSH, CDR2 LQKENI. V was shortened by 4 bases and J by 5 bases, with 14 bases between the two germline ends. The CDR3 is 14 residues long.

This chain joins TRBV18 and TRBJ2-5; perhaps TRBD2 as D (5 bases). The sequenced sample was blood, obtained from a patient whose treatment included radiotherapy and nephrectomy. The TCR originated in a woman aged 50 to 65 with renal cell carcinoma. The CDR3 reads CASSQGPGSETQYF. The CDR3, as DNA: TGTGCCAGCTCACAAGGTCCGGGAAGCGAGACCCAGTACTTC.